The sequence of this T cell receptor (beta chain) was determined in a study of Graves' ophthalmopathy and Graves' hyperthyroidism. Study conclusions and caveats: The model achieved 55% to 71% sensitivity and approximately 74% specificity for ophthalmopathy progression. Among thyroid clonotypes expanded above 0.001 frequency, most also appeared in blood.

Moderate-to-severe activity, CAS ≥3, NOSPECS ≥4 and duration under 3 months were recorded for donors with ophthalmopathy. This clonotype was observed at least ten times. Antigen: not known. Trimming took 6 bases from V and 4 from J; bases not matched to a gene: 7. CDR1 and CDR2 from the germline V gene are SEHNR and FQNEAQ (reference sequence). The CDR3 sequence is 15 residues long. RNA served as the template for amplifying TCR beta CDR3 regions. Amplification began with first-round RT-PCR using HTBI primers, then second-round multiplex PCR was performed. TCRdb recomputed calls from the multiplex PCR reads with MiXCR, one row per CDR3 protein. The sample yields under 350,000 distinct CDR3 sequences, 17% seen once.

The source material was peripheral blood. The J gene is TRBJ2-5, the V gene TRBV7-9; the match to TRBD1 covers 11 bases. This sequence originates from an adult man with Graves' ophthalmopathy. The CDR3 DNA sequence: TGTGCCAGCAGTACTACTGGGACAGGGGGAGAGACCCAGTACTTC. Translating gives CASSTTGTGGETQYF.